This T cell receptor beta chain was recovered during a study of T-cell reconstitution after alpha-beta-depleted transplantation in children. This clonotype was observed a handful of times. As it was prepared, the TCRbeta library received unique molecular identifiers. TCRdb reanalysed the PCR reads using MiXCR and keeps one entry per CDR3 protein. The repertoire holds some 590,000 distinct CDR3 sequences, with over 9.5% as singletons. V dropped 5 bases and J dropped 2; count of bases not matched to a gene: 8. The CDR3 runs 15 residues. The V gene's germline CDR1 is SQVTM and CDR2 ANQGSEA. The J gene is TRBJ2-1, the V gene TRBV29-1, with TRBD2 matching over 8 bases. The receptor was isolated from a human donor who donated a stem cell graft to a child with acute myeloid leukemia. The starting material was PBMCs from the stem cell graft donor, obtained from the stem cell graft. CDR3 in amino acids: CSVPGGVWTYNEQFF. The CDR3 DNA follows: TGCAGCGTTCCCGGGGGGGTATGGACCTACAATGAGCAGTTCTTC.